Listed below are T cell receptor beta chains from one sample, sequenced in a study of blood T cell repertoires in COVID-19. Measured with immunoSEQ multiplex PCR; TCRdb has only the in-frame clones, and not every one. The sample comprises about 59,000 clones, 70% to 85% of which are singletons, and approximately 3.5% rests with the top ten. The specimen sequenced was peripheral blood. The receptors were gathered from a man aged 60 to 69 with acute or convalescent COVID-19. The CDR3 runs from the conserved cysteine through the conserved F or W. The order of the fields is CDR3 length, J gene, D gene, clone size, V gene, CDR3 DNA, CDR3 protein. A D gene is named only where the DNA matches it firmly. Not all rows give a size; the values are once, few, many and, for expanded clones, a class.

length: 16
J: TRBJ1-2
D: TRBD1
size: -
V: TRBV5-1
DNA: TGCGCCAGCAGCCCGGACAGGGGGTCGAAATCCTATGGCTACACCTTC
CDR3: CASSPDRGSKSYGYTF

length: 15
J: TRBJ1-2
D: -
size: -
V: TRBV28
DNA: TGTGCCAGCAGTAAGACAGGTTTGTGGGATGGTGGCTACACCTTC
CDR3: CASSKTGLWDGGYTF

length: 16
J: TRBJ2-6
D: -
size: once
V: TRBV11-1
DNA: TGTGCCAGCAGCTTACAGGCGAGCTCTGGGGCCAACGTCCTGACTTTC
CDR3: CASSLQASSGANVLTF

length: 15
J: TRBJ1-2
D: -
size: -
V: TRBV27
DNA: TGTGCCAGCAGTCCAATGACAGGATCCTACTATGGCTACACCTTC
CDR3: CASSPMTGSYYGYTF

length: 12
J: TRBJ1-2
D: -
size: -
V: TRBV30
DNA: TGTGCCTGGAACCCCACAGCCGGGTGGAGGACCTTC
CDR3: CAWNPTAGWRTF

length: 16
J: TRBJ2-3
D: TRBD2
size: -
V: TRBV7-3
DNA: TGTGCCAGCAGCTACGGGACTAGCGTTGGCACAGATACGCAGTATTTT
CDR3: CASSYGTSVGTDTQYF

length: 14
J: TRBJ2-2
D: -
size: -
V: TRBV7-9
DNA: TGTGCCAGCAGCTTAGACCCAGTCACCGGGGAGCTGTTTTTT
CDR3: CASSLDPVTGELFF

length: 14
J: TRBJ1-2
D: -
size: -
V: TRBV28
DNA: TGTGCCAGCAGCACATACACTGCGGGGCGGGGCTACACCTTC
CDR3: CASSTYTAGRGYTF

length: 15
J: TRBJ1-1
D: -
size: few
V: TRBV5-6
DNA: TGTGCCAGCAGCTTGTTTGAGACAGGGAACACTGAAGCTTTCTTT
CDR3: CASSLFETGNTEAFF

length: 14
J: TRBJ2-7
D: TRBD1
size: once
V: TRBV18
DNA: TGTGCCAGTTCCCCCGGGACAGGGGTTTACGAGCAGTACTTC
CDR3: CASSPGTGVYEQYF

length: 13
J: TRBJ1-1
D: -
size: -
V: TRBV7-2
DNA: TGTGCCAGCAGCTTAGGAGACAGGAGCGCAGCTTTCTTT
CDR3: CASSLGDRSAAFF

length: 12
J: TRBJ1-1
D: -
size: few
V: TRBV29-1
DNA: TGCAGCGTTGAAGAATCAGGAAGGGAAGCTTTCTTT
CDR3: CSVEESGREAFF

length: 15
J: TRBJ2-3
D: TRBD1
size: -
V: TRBV11-2
DNA: TGTGCCAGCAGCTTGTGGGACAGGGGGACAGATACGCAGTATTTT
CDR3: CASSLWDRGTDTQYF

length: 14
J: TRBJ1-1
D: -
size: -
V: TRBV12-5
DNA: TGTGCTAGTGGTTTCCCCCCCGGGAACACTGAAGCTTTCTTT
CDR3: CASGFPPGNTEAFF

length: 11
J: TRBJ1-2
D: -
size: -
V: TRBV20-1
DNA: TGCAGTGCTTGGAGAGGGTACGGCTACACCTTC
CDR3: CSAWRGYGYTF

length: 13
J: TRBJ1-2
D: -
size: -
V: TRBV9
DNA: TGTGCCAGCAGCGTAGTAGAAGGGGCTGGCTACACCTTC
CDR3: CASSVVEGAGYTF